These 17 T cell receptor beta chains originate from one sample sequenced in a study of radiation and T cells in renal cell carcinoma. Time point: blood 2 weeks post-SBRT. Treatment defined: 15 Gy SBRT to primary tumor, nephrectomy 4 weeks later. TCRdb's copy holds only in-frame clones and misses some; the assay was immunoSEQ multiplex PCR. The sample contains approximately 120,000 clones, around 85% of which appear only once. This specimen was blood, taken from a patient whose treatment included radiotherapy and nephrectomy. These TCRs come from a man aged 50-60 years with renal cell carcinoma.

The chain joins TRBV6-5 to TRBJ2-7; D may be TRBD1 (5 bases). This CDR3 is 13 amino acids long. CDR1 is MNHEY, CDR2 SVGAGI, per germline. V lost 3 bases and J lost 7, with 13 bases in between. CDR3 bases: TGTGCCAGCAGTTATAGGGGTCTGGGGGAGCAGTACTTC. It yields the protein CASSYRGLGEQYF.

The rearrangement uses TRBV12-5 and TRBJ2-2; 9 nucleotides align to TRBD1. The germline gives CDR1 LGHNT, CDR2 FRNRAP. V was clipped by 6 bases and J by 1 base; unmatched bases: 3. This CDR3 is built from 15 residues. This CDR3 is CASGRGQGNTGELFF. The CDR3 bases are TGTGCTAGTGGCCGGGGACAGGGGAACACCGGGGAGCTGTTTTTT.

This sequence joins TRBV29-1 and TRBJ1-1, with D possibly TRBD1 on 6 matching bases. Trimming removed 5 bases from V and 1 base from J, with 14 bases in between. In germline, CDR1 is SQVTM, CDR2 ANQGSEA. The CDR3 runs 14 residues. This CDR3 is CSVLGQQENTEAFF. CDR3 DNA: TGCAGCGTTCTTGGACAGCAGGAGAACACTGAAGCTTTCTTT.

The chain recombines TRBV27 with TRBJ1-1; 7 positions match TRBD1. V shed 1 base and J 3 bases; nucleotides not matched to a gene: 5. Germline values: CDR1 MNHEY, CDR2 SMNVEV (reference sequence). This CDR3 contains 15 residues. The CDR3 bases are TGTGCCAGCAGTTTATACAGGGGCAAGGACACTGAAGCTTTCTTT. It codes for CASSLYRGKDTEAFF.

The chain joins TRBV6-1 to TRBJ2-7, with D perhaps TRBD1 or TRBD2 (6 bases each). Per the germline V gene, CDR1 is MNHNS and CDR2 is SASEGT. The CDR3 loop spans 16 amino acids. The V end lost 0 bases, the J end lost 4 bases, and 16 bases lay between the germline ends. In nucleotides, the CDR3 is TGTGCCAGCAGTGAAGCAGCCACGGGGGCAAGGTACGAGCAGTACTTC. It encodes CASSEAATGARYEQYF.

This clone was detected only a few times. The chain links TRBV5-4 to TRBJ2-2; D possibly matches TRBD1 or TRBD2 (5 bases each). The length of the CDR3 is 13 residues. Germline lookup yields CDR1 SGHNT and CDR2 YYREEE (reference sequence). The V end was cut by 2 bases, the J end by 8 bases, with 10 bases between. The CDR3 reads CASSFSGAGELFF. DNA for the CDR3: TGTGCCAGCAGCTTCTCCGGGGCTGGGGAGCTGTTTTTT.

The chain links TRBV5-4 to TRBJ1-1; 8 bases are a match to TRBD1. CDR3 length: 14 residues. The ends lost 4 bases at V and 1 base at J; junction bases unmatched: 3. Per germline, CDR1 SGHNT and CDR2 YYREEE (reference sequence). The CDR3 loop is CASSQTGGNTEAFF. The CDR3 DNA reads TGTGCCAGCAGCCAAACAGGGGGGAACACTGAAGCTTTCTTT.

The rearrangement uses TRBV19 and TRBJ1-2; weak D call: TRBD1 (6 bases). The germline V gene has CDR1 LNHDA and CDR2 SQIVND (reference sequence). The CDR3 is 15 residues long. V was clipped by 8 bases and J by 6 bases, with 22 bases between them. In DNA form, the CDR3 reads TGTGCCAGTGCAGATCCGGGGGGCCCAGGGCATGGCTACACCTTC. This translates into CASADPGGPGHGYTF.

This chain links TRBV4-2 with TRBJ2-1, with TRBD2 identical over 12 bases. Germline CDR1 LGHNA, CDR2 YNFKEQ. V was pared by 2 bases and J by 12 bases, with 11 bases of the junction left unmatched. The CDR3 has 16 residues. The CDR3: CASSQLGLAGGHGQFF. The DNA for the CDR3 is TGTGCCAGCAGCCAATTAGGGCTAGCGGGGGGGCACGGGCAGTTCTTC.

The CDR3, as DNA: TGTGCAGTCGACCGGGACAGGGGGTTTTATGGCTACACCTTC. Its translation: CAVDRDRGFYGYTF. The rearrangement joins TRBV2 to TRBJ1-2; 11 bases map to TRBD1. In germline, CDR1 is SNHLY, CDR2 FYNNEI. This CDR3 has 14 residues.

The gene calls are TRBV4-1 and TRBJ1-4, with 7 positions matching TRBD1. V lost 6 bases, J lost 3 bases, and 16 bases stayed unmatched. This CDR3 contains 18 residues. From germline, CDR1 is MGHRA and CDR2 YSYEKL. CDR3 coding DNA: TGCGCCAGCAGTCCACGTCGGACAGGACTCGTCGCTAATGAAAAACTGTTTTTT. It specifies CASSPRRTGLVANEKLFF.

This clone was seen many times. This chain joins TRBV7-2 and TRBJ1-5; no clear D gene. Trimming took off 6 bases at V and 0 bases at J, with 6 bases between the two ends. Germline values: CDR1 SGHTA, CDR2 FQGNSA. CDR3 length: 13 residues. CDR3 in DNA: TGTGCCAGCAGTTTTGATAGCAATCAGCCCCAGCATTTT. Protein: CASSFDSNQPQHF.

The rearrangement uses TRBV6-5 and TRBJ1-1; 7 bases are shared with TRBD1. V shed 6 bases, J shed 3 bases, and the junction held 4 bases outside the gene matches. This CDR3 comprises 13 residues. Germline lookup yields CDR1 MNHEY and CDR2 SVGAGI. This CDR3 is CASSRQGDTEAFF. CDR3 nucleotides: TGTGCCAGCAGCCGACAGGGAGACACTGAAGCTTTCTTT.

The J gene is TRBJ2-5, the V gene TRBV9; D possibly matches TRBD1 or TRBD2 (5 bases each). V was trimmed by 0 bases and J by 5 bases, leaving 14 bases between them. CDR1 SGDLS and CDR2 YYNGEE come from the germline V gene. The length of the CDR3 is 15 residues. The CDR3 sequence: CASSVDGAGVETQYF. CDR3 coding DNA: TGTGCCAGCAGCGTAGACGGGGCTGGGGTGGAGACCCAGTACTTC.

V usage is TRBV18 and J usage is TRBJ2-3; unclear D gene. Germline assignment: CDR1 KGHSH and CDR2 LQKENI. There are 15 residues in the CDR3. Trimming took off 6 bases at V and 3 bases at J, with 16 bases between the two ends. CDR3 sequence: CASSIGGYETDTQYF. DNA of the CDR3: TGTGCCAGCTCTATCGGCGGATACGAGACAGATACGCAGTATTTT.

The rearrangement joins TRBV2 to TRBJ2-1; 8 bases align to TRBD2. CDR1 and CDR2 from the germline V gene are SNHLY and FYNNEI. V was pared by 2 bases and J by 4 bases, with 4 bases of the junction left unmatched. The CDR3 totals 15 residues. The CDR3 spells CASSESSGVYNEQFF. The CDR3 DNA follows: TGTGCCAGCAGTGAAAGTAGCGGGGTGTACAATGAGCAGTTCTTC.

This chain uses TRBV5-1 with TRBJ2-6; D not certain. Germline V gives CDR1 SGHRS, CDR2 YFSETQ. V gave up 2 bases and J gave up 0 bases, with 12 bases separating them. The CDR3 extends over 17 amino acids. The CDR3 loop reads CASSLRSANSGANVLTF. The CDR3 nucleotides are TGCGCCAGCAGCTTACGTTCTGCTAACTCTGGGGCCAACGTCCTGACTTTC.